The subject of this entry is one T cell receptor beta chain. The data belong to a study of blood T cells in healthy people across ages. Germline V lookup: CDR1 SEHNR, CDR2 FQNEAQ (reference sequence). V shed 4 bases, J shed 5 bases, and the junction held 16 bases outside the gene matches. CDR3 length: 18 amino acids. Using a J-beta primer mix together with a sample-barcoded 5' primer, a second PCR was run for roughly 6 to 11 cycles. TCRdb processed the 5' RACE reads anew with MiXCR; each CDR3 protein has one entry. The repertoire includes over 1,300,000 distinct CDR3 sequences, approximately 59% of them detected once, and over 6.5% sits in the top ten. Every participating donor contributed roughly 10 milliliters of peripheral blood through a draw. The authors isolated at least 6 million PBMCs per sample.

The specimen was blood. The TCR sequence derives from a man between 18 and 29 years old in good health. The V and J genes are TRBV7-9 and TRBJ2-5; 10 nucleotides line up with TRBD2. The CDR3 region has the DNA TGTGCCAGCAGCTCCAACGCGCTTGGGACTAGCGATCGGGAGACCCAGTACTTC. Amino acids: CASSSNALGTSDRETQYF.